This T cell receptor (beta chain) was sequenced during a study of T cells in localized non-small cell lung cancer. Study-level points and caveats: T cell clonality was highest in uninvolved adjacent lung, above tumor.

This clone was seen just once. The antigen is unknown. Method: immunoSEQ multiplex PCR; TCRdb's copy keeps in-frame clones and lacks some. The sample holds about 2,000 clones, roughly 26% seen once. Each adjacent lung sample was taken at least 2 cm from the tumor margin and was free of atypia. Looked up from germline, CDR1 is GTSNPN and CDR2 is SVGIG (reference sequence). The V end was cut by 0 bases, the J end by 1 base, with 16 bases between. CDR3 length: 17 residues. The origin of this receptor is a female donor at least 60 years old with stage I lung adenocarcinoma. Sequences were derived from normal lung tissue next to the tumor, sampled before any cancer treatment. J is TRBJ1-5 and V is TRBV30, with D unresolved. The CDR3 loop reads CAWSVSGIGLSNQPQHF. CDR3 coding DNA: TGTGCCTGGAGTGTTAGTGGGATAGGACTGAGCAATCAGCCCCAGCATTTT. The complete variable domain, with remaining parts taken from reference TRBV30 and TRBJ1-5, reads SQTIHQWPATLVQPVGSPLSLECTVEGTSNPNLYWYRQAAGRGLQLLFYSVGIGQISSEVPQNLSASRPQDRQFILSSKKLLLSDSGFYLCAWSVSGIGLSNQPQHFGDGTRLSIL.